The 16 T cell receptor beta chains below all came from one sample that was sequenced in a study of OX40 agonist ivuxolimab in advanced cancers. The table came from immunoSEQ multiplex PCR; TCRdb's copy has only in-frame clones and leaves some out. The top ten hold roughly two thirds of the sample, which has more than 5,000 clones, 66% seen once. Sequenced here: CD4+ or CD8+ T cells sorted from blood, sampled in a trial of the OX40 agonist ivuxolimab. These receptors all stem from an adult with an advanced solid tumor such as melanoma, head and neck, liver or kidney cancer.

The J gene is TRBJ1-4, the V gene TRBV9; the D gene is possibly TRBD1 (6 bases). V was pared by 6 bases and J by 0 bases, with 12 bases between. Germline CDR1 and CDR2: SGDLS and YYNGEE. This CDR3 contains 15 residues. CDR3 region: CASKKDSSTNEKLFF. The DNA of the CDR3 is TGTGCCAGCAAGAAGGACAGCTCAACTAATGAAAAACTGTTTTTT.

The chain employs TRBV11-1 and TRBJ1-2, with D perhaps TRBD1 (6 bases). The CDR3 runs to 14 residues. Germline-derived CDR1 and CDR2 are SGHAT and FQDESV (reference sequence). Trimming removed 5 bases from V and 6 bases from J, with 16 bases in between. The CDR3 bases are TGTGCCAGCAGCCGAGTGACAGGTGGAGATGGCTACACCTTC. The encoded protein is CASSRVTGGDGYTF.

The V and J genes are TRBV19 and TRBJ1-1, with D perhaps TRBD1 (6 bases). V dropped 2 bases and J dropped 2 bases, with 9 bases sitting between them. In germline, CDR1 is LNHDA, CDR2 SQIVND (reference sequence). This CDR3 spans 14 amino acids. CDR3 sequence: CASSIWDINTEAFF. The CDR3, as DNA: TGTGCCAGTAGTATATGGGACATCAACACTGAAGCTTTCTTT.

The rearrangement uses TRBV4-1 and TRBJ1-5; D is unclear. With 0 bases removed from V and 0 bases from J, the gap between germline ends came to 6 bases. The CDR3 runs to 15 residues. Germline CDR1 reads MGHRA; CDR2 reads YSYEKL. The CDR3 loop is CASSQDWDSNQPQHF. The CDR3 bases are TGCGCCAGCAGCCAAGATTGGGATAGCAATCAGCCCCAGCATTTT.

V usage is TRBV7-9 and J usage is TRBJ1-1, with 10 nucleotides matching TRBD1. V shed 6 bases, J shed 5 bases, and the junction held 6 bases outside the gene matches. This CDR3 has 14 amino acids. From germline, CDR1 is SEHNR and CDR2 FQNEAQ (reference sequence). CDR3 sequence reads: CASRDGQGVTEAFF. In nucleotides, the CDR3 is TGTGCCAGCAGGGATGGACAGGGGGTAACTGAAGCTTTCTTT.

This clone has a handful of counts. Different DNA sequences within this sample yield the same CDR3. The chain joins TRBV4-3 to TRBJ2-5; D ambiguous. The CDR3 covers 13 residues. The germline V gene has CDR1 LGHNA and CDR2 YSLEER. V was cut by 0 bases and J by 5 bases, with 7 bases left in between. The DNA for the CDR3 is TGCGCCAGCAGCCAAGATCTAAGCGAGACCCAGTACTTC. Encoded protein: CASSQDLSETQYF.

This chain links TRBV12-5 with TRBJ1-6, with 8 bases lining up with TRBD1. Trimming at V came to 5 bases and at J to 9 bases, leaving 9 bases not matched to a gene. Germline CDR1 is LGHNT and CDR2 is FRNRAP. This CDR3 has 15 residues. The CDR3 coding sequence is TGTGCTAGTGGTACCCTATCAGGGGGCAGTTCACCCCTCCACTTT. Translation gives CASGTLSGGSSPLHF.

This rearrangement joins TRBV27 to TRBJ2-7, with 7 positions matching TRBD1. CDR1 MNHEY and CDR2 SMNVEV come from the germline V gene (reference sequence). After removal of 5 bases from V and 5 bases from J, the junction contained 6 bases not matched to a gene. This CDR3 region has 13 residues. For the CDR3, the DNA is TGTGCCAGCAGTGAGGGGGCCCAGAACGAGCAGTACTTC. Its protein product is CASSEGAQNEQYF.

V is TRBV27 and J is TRBJ1-4; D possibly corresponds to TRBD1 (5 bases). V was trimmed by 1 base and J by 8 bases, leaving 14 bases between them. The CDR3 loop spans 15 amino acids. Germline values: CDR1 MNHEY, CDR2 SMNVEV (reference sequence). In DNA form, the CDR3 reads TGTGCCAGCAGTTTATGGGGCGGGGTGGACGAAAAACTGTTTTTT. Its translation is CASSLWGGVDEKLFF.

The chain combines TRBV14 with TRBJ1-1; D is ambiguous. Germline V gene lookup returns CDR1 SGHDN and CDR2 FVKESK. CDR3 size: 13 residues. With 1 base removed from V and 3 bases from J, the gap between germline ends came to 6 bases. As DNA, the CDR3 is TGTGCCAGCAGCCAAGGTCGCTACACTGAAGCTTTCTTT. Its translation is CASSQGRYTEAFF. Filled out from reference TRBV14 and TRBJ1-1, the complete variable domain reads EAGVTQFPSHSVIEKGQTVTLRCDPISGHDNLYWYRRVMGKEIKFLLHFVKESKQDESGMPNNRFLAERTGGTYSTLKVQPAELEDSGVYFCASSQGRYTEAFFGQGTRLTVV.

The rearrangement links TRBV5-1 to TRBJ2-2, with D perhaps matching TRBD1 (5 bases). The germline CDR1 and CDR2 sequences are SGHRS and YFSETQ. This CDR3 spans 14 amino acids. V was shortened by 0 bases and J by 5 bases, with 8 bases between the two germline ends. CDR3 in amino acids: CASSLAGLTGELFF. The CDR3 coding sequence is TGCGCCAGCAGCTTGGCAGGGCTTACCGGGGAGCTGTTTTTT.

V is TRBV5-1 and J is TRBJ1-1, with 8 bases that match TRBD1. The CDR3 has 13 residues. J was trimmed by 2 bases and V by 9 bases; bases with no gene match: 6. Per the germline V gene, CDR1 is SGHRS and CDR2 is YFSETQ. The CDR3, as DNA: TGCGCCACAAGACAGGGGCGTAACACTGAAGCTTTCTTT. This sequence encodes CATRQGRNTEAFF.

This chain uses TRBV13 with TRBJ2-2; TRBD1 agrees at 7 bases. Trimming at V came to 4 bases and at J to 3 bases, leaving 14 bases not matched to a gene. This CDR3 has 18 amino acids. The V gene's germline CDR1 is PRHDT and CDR2 FYEKMQ (reference sequence). The DNA of the CDR3 is TGTGCCAGCAGCTCCCATCAGGTAACAGGGGATCACACCGGGGAGCTGTTTTTT. Its translation is CASSSHQVTGDHTGELFF.

The chain employs TRBV27 and TRBJ2-7; 9 bases fit TRBD2. The CDR3 totals 16 residues. Germline values: CDR1 MNHEY, CDR2 SMNVEV (reference sequence). V shed 4 bases and J 6 bases; nucleotides not matched to a gene: 13. The CDR3: CASSWGSSGVSGEQYF. The CDR3 region has the DNA TGTGCCAGCAGTTGGGGTTCTAGCGGGGTTTCAGGCGAGCAGTACTTC.

The chain recombines TRBV19 with TRBJ2-3, with TRBD1 as a possible D gene (6 bases). This CDR3 region has 14 residues. Trimming took 2 bases from V and 5 from J, leaving 11 bases between them. Looked up from germline, CDR1 is LNHDA and CDR2 is SQIVND (reference sequence). The CDR3 sequence: CASSILPGVDTQYF. CDR3 sequence (DNA): TGTGCCAGTAGTATACTCCCAGGGGTAGATACGCAGTATTTT.

This clone was counted between two and nine times. The genes are TRBV6-6 and TRBJ2-1, with 8 bases that match TRBD2. Germline lookup yields CDR1 MNHNY and CDR2 SVGAGI (reference sequence). The CDR3 consists of 16 residues. V trimming: 5 bases; J trimming: 2 bases; junction bases outside the gene matches: 8. CDR3: CASSTLAGLTYNEQFF. The CDR3 coding sequence is TGTGCCAGCAGTACCTTAGCGGGGCTAACCTACAATGAGCAGTTCTTC.